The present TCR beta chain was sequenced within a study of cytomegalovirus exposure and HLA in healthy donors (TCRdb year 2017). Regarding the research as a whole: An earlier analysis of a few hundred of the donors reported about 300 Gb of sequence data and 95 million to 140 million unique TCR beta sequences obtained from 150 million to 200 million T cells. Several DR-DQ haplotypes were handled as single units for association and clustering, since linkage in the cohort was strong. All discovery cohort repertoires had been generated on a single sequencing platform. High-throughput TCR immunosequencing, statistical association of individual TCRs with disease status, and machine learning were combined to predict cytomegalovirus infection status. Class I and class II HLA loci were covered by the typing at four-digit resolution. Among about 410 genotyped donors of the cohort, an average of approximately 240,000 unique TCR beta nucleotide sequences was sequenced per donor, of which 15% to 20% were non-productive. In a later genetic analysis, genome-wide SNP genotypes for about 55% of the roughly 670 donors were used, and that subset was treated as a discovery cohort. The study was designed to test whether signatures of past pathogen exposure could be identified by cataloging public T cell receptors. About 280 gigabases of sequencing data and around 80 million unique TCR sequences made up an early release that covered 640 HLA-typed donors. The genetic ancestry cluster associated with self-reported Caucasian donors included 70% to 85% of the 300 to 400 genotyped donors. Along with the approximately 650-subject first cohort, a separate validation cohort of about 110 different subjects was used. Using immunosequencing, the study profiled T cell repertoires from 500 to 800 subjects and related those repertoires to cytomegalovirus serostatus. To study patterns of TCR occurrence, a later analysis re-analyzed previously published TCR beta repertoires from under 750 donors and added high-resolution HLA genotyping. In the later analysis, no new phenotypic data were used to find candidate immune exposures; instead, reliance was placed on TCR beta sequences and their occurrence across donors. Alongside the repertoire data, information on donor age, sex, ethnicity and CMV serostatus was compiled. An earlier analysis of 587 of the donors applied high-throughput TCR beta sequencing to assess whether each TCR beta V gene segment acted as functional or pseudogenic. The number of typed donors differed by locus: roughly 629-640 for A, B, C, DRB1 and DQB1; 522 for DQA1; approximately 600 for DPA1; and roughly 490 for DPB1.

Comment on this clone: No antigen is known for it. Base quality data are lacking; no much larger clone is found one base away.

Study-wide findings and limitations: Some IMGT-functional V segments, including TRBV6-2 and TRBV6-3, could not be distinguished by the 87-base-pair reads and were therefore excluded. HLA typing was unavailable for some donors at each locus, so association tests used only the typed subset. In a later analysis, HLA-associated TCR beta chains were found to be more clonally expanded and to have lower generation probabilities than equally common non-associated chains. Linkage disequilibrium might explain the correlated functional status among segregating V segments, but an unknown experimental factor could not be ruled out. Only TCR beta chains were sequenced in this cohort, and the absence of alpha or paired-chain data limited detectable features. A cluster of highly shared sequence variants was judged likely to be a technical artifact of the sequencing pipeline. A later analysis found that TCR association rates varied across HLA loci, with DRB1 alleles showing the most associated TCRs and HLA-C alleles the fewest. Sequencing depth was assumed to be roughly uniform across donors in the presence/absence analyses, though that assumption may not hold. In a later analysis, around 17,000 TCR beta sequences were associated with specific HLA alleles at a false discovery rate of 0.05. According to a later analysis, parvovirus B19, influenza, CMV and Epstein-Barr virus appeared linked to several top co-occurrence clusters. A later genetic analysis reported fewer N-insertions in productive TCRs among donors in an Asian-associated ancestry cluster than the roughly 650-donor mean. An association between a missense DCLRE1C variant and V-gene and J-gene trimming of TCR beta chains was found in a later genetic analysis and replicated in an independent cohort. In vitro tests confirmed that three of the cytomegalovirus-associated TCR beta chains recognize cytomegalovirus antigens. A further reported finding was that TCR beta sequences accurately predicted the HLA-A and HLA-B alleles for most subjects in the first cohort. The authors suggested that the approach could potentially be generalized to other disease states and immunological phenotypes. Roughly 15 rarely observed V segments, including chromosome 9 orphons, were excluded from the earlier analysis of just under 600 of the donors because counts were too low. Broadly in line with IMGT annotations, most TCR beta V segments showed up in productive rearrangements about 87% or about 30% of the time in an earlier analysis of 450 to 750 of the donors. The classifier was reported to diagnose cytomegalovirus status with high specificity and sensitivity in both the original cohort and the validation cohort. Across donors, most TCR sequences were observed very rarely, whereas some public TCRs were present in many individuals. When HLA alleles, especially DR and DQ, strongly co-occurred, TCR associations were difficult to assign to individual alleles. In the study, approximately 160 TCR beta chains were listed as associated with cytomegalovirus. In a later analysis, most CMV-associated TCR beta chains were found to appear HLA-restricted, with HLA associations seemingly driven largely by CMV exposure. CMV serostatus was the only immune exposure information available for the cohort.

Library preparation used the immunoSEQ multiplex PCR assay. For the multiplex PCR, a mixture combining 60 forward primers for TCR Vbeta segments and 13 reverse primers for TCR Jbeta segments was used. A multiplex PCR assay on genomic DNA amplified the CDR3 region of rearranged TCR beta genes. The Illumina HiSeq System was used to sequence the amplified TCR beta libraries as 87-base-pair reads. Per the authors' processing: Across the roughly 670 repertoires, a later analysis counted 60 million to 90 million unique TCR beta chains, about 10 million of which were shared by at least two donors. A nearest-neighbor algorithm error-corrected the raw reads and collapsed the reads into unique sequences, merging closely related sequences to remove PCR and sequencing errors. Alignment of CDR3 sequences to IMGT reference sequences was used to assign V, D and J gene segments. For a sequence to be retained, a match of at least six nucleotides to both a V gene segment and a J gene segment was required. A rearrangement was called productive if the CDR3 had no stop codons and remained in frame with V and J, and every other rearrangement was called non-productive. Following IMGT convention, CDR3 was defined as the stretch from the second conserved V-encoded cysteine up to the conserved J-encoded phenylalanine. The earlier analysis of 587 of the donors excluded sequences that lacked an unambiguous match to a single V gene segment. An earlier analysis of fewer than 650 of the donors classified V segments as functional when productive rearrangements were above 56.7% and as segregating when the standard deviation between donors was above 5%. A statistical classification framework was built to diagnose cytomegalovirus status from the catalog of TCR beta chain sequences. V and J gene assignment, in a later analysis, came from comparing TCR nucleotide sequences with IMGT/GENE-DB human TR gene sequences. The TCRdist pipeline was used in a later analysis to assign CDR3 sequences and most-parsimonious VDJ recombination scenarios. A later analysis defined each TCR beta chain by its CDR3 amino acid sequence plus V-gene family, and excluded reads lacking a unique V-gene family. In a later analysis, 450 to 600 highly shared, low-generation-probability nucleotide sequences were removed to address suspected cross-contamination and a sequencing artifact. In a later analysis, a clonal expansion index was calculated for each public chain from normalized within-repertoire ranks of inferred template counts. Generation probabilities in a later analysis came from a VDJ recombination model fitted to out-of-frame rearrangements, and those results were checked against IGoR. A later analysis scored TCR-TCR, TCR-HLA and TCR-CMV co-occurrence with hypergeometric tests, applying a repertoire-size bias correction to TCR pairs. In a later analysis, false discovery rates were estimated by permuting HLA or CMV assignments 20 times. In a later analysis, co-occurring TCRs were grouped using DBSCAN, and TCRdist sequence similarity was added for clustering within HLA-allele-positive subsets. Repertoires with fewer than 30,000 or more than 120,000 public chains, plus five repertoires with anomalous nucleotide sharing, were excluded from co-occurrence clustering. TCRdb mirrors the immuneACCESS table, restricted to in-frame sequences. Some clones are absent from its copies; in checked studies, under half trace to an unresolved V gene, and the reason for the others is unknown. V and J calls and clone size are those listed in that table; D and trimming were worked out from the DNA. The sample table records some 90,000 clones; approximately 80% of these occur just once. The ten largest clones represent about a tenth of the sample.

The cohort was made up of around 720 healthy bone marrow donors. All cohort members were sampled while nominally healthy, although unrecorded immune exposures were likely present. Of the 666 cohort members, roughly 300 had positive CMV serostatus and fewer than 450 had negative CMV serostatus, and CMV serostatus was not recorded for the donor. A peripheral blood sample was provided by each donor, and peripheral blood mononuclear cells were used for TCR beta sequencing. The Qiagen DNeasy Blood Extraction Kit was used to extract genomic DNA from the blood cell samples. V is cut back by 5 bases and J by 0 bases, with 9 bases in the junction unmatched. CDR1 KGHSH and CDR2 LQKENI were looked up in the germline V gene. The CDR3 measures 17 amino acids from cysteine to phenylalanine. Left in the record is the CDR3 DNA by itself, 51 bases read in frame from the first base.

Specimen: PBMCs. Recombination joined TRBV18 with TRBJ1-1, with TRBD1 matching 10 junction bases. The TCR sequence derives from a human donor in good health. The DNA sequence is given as TGTGCCAGCTCATCAGGACAGGGGGGAAACCTGAACACTGAAGCTTTCTTT. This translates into CASSSGQGGNLNTEAFF.